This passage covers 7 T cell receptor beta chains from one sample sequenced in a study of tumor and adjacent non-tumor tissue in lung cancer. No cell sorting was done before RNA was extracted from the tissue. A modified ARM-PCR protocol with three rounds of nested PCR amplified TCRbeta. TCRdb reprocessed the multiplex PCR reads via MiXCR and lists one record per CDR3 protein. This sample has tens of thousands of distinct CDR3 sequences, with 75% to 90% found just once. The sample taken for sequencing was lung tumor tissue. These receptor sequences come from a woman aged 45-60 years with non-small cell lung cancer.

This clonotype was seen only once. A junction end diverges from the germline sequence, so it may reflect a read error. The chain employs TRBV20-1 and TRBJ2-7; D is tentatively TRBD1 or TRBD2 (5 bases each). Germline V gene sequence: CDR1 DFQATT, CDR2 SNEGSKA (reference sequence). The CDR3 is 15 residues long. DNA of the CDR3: TGCAATGCTAGATTCTGGGACCCCAATTCCTACGAGCAGTACTTC. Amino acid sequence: CNARFWDPNSYEQYF.

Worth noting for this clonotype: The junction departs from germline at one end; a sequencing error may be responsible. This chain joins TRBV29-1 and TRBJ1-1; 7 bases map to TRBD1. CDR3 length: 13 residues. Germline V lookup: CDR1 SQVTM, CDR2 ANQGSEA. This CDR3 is CRVDKGTASEAFF. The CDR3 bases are TGTAGAGTTGACAAAGGGACAGCTAGTGAAGCTTTCTTT. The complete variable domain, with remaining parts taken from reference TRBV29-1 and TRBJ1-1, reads SAVISQKPSRDICQRGTSLTIQCQVDSQVTMMFWYRQQPGQSLTLIATANQGSEATYESGFVIDKFPISRPNLTFSTLTVSNMSPEDSSIYLCRVDKGTASEAFFGQGTRLTVV.

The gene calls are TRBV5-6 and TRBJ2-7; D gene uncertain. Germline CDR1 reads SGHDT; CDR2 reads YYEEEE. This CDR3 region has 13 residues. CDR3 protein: CTNSLGFTYEQYF. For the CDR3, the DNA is TGTACCAACAGCTTGGGGTTTACCTACGAGCAGTACTTC.

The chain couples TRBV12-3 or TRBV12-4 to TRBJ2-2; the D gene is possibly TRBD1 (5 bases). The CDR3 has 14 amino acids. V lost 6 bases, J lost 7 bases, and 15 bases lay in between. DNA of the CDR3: TGTGCCAGCAGCCCCAGGGTGCGCATCGGGGAGCTGTTTTTT. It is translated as CASSPRVRIGELFF.

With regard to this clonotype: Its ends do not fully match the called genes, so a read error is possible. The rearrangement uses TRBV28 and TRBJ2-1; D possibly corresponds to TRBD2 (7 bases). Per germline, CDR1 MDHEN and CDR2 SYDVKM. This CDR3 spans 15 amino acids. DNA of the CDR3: TGTGCCAGCAGTGTGAGCGGGAAGTGGGACAATGTGCAGTTCTTC. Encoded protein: CASSVSGKWDNVQFF.

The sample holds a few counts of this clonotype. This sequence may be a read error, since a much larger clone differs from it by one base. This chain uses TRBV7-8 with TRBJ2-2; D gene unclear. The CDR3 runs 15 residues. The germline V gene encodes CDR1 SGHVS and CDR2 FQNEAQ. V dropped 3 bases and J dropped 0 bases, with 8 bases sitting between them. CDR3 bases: TGTGCCAGCAGCTTCGCTAAGGCGAACACCGGGGAGCTGTTTTTT. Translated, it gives CASSFAKANTGELFF.

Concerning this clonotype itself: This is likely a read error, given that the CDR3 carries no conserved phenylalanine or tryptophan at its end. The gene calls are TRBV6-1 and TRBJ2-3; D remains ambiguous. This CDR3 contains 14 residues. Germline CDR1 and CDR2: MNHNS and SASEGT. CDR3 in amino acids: CTSSARVSTDTQYS. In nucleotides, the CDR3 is TGTACCAGCAGTGCTCGGGTCTCAACAGATACGCAGTATTCT.